This TCR beta chain was obtained from a study of blood T cell repertoires in COVID-19. Study context: Collection of acute and convalescent COVID-19 samples took place in the United States, Italy and Spain.

Generated by immunoSEQ multiplex PCR, the TCRdb table keeps only in-frame clones and is missing some. The table lists some 200,000 clones, roughly nine tenths of them singletons, with about 3.3% in the top ten. The CDR3 runs to 16 residues. The germline CDR1 and CDR2 sequences are SGHRS and YFSETQ. Trimming removed 4 bases from V and 0 bases from J, with 14 bases in between. The sequenced sample consisted of PBMCs or T cells enriched from blood (not recorded which). This clonotype was obtained from a woman aged 18-29 years in a cohort exposed to, infected with or recovered from COVID-19 (not recorded which). This rearrangement joins TRBV5-1 to TRBJ2-1; D may be TRBD2 (5 bases). The DNA of the CDR3 is TGCGCCAGCAGCGGCTCCAGCGGAACCTCCTACAATGAGCAGTTCTTC. It codes for CASSGSSGTSYNEQFF.